These 20 T cell receptor beta chains were all obtained from the same sample, sequenced in a study of regulatory T cells in long-lasting Graves disease. Arm-PCR of CDR3 regions with iRepertoire HTBI primers generated TCR beta libraries. In TCRdb, the multiplex PCR reads were re-called with MiXCR into one record per CDR3 protein. The profile covers hundreds of thousands of distinct CDR3 sequences, with around 21% appearing a single time and 7.8% taken by the ten largest. Regarding time point: persistent/refractory GD, antithyroid drugs over 5 years with positive TRAb. Extracted PBMC RNA gave rise to the TCR library. This material consisted of peripheral blood mononuclear cells (PBMCs), taken when the disease was refractory, from a patient treated with antithyroid drugs. The origin of the receptors is a female donor with Graves disease.

This clonotype has just a few counts. CDR3 sequence reads: CSARGSGRRAYEQYF. The DNA for the CDR3 is TGCAGTGCTAGGGGGTCGGGACGGAGGGCCTACGAGCAGTACTTC. The gene calls are TRBV20-1 and TRBJ2-7, with D tentatively TRBD2 (6 bases). Germline V gives CDR1 DFQATT, CDR2 SNEGSKA (reference sequence). CDR3 length: 15 amino acids. The ends were cut back, 3 bases at V and 2 bases at J, with 17 bases in the middle.

This clonotype was observed many times. The rearrangement uses TRBV28 and TRBJ1-2; tentatively, D is TRBD1 (5 bases). V dropped 3 bases and J dropped 7 bases, with 12 bases sitting between them. The CDR3 sequence is 13 residues long. Germline V gives CDR1 MDHEN, CDR2 SYDVKM. The chain's CDR3 is CASSFRSGSGYTF. CDR3 coding DNA: TGTGCCAGCAGTTTTAGGTCAGGGTCTGGCTACACCTTC.

This clonotype was seen at least ten times. CDR3 amino acids: CASRGQGGSNQPQHF. The CDR3 nucleotides read TGTGCCAGCAGAGGACAGGGCGGTAGCAATCAGCCCCAGCATTTT. The chain has TRBV6-1 and TRBJ1-5, with 8 bases matching TRBD1. Trimming at V came to 6 bases and at J to 0 bases, leaving 4 bases not matched to a gene. The length of the CDR3 is 15 residues. CDR1 and CDR2 from the germline V gene are MNHNS and SASEGT.

The rearrangement uses TRBV7-2 and TRBJ1-1, with no clear D. Germline V CDR1 and CDR2: SGHTA, FQGNSA. The CDR3 runs 14 residues. The ends were cut back, 0 bases at V and 10 bases at J, with 15 bases in the middle. For the CDR3, the DNA is TGTGCCAGCAGCTTAGCTCTCGGGGTCCGGCGAGCTTTCTTT. Translation: CASSLALGVRRAFF.

This clonotype was picked up many times. This chain connects TRBV28 to TRBJ1-6, with no clear D. CDR3 length: 12 residues. The germline V and J ends were trimmed by 4 bases and 8 bases, with 6 bases remaining between them. The germline V gene encodes CDR1 MDHEN and CDR2 SYDVKM. CDR3 sequence: CASSSGHSPLHF. CDR3 bases: TGTGCCAGCAGTTCCGGACATTCACCCCTCCACTTT.

V usage is TRBV10-3 and J usage is TRBJ2-7; D gene ambiguous. Trimming shortened V by 2 bases and J by 3 bases, and 8 bases separated the two germline ends. The CDR3 is 13 amino acids. The germline CDR1 and CDR2 sequences are ENHRY and SYGVKD. As DNA, the CDR3 is TGTGCCATCAGTGAGCCGCACGGCTACGAGCAGTACTTC. Translating it yields CAISEPHGYEQYF.

This clonotype was seen at least ten times. This sequence joins TRBV2 and TRBJ1-6; TRBD1 aligns across 9 bases. Trimming removed 6 bases from V and 10 bases from J; junction bases left unmatched: 10. The CDR3 is 15 residues long. In germline, CDR1 is SNHLY, CDR2 FYNNEI. The CDR3 sequence is CASRDPGQGNSPLHF. The CDR3 coding sequence is TGTGCCAGCAGAGACCCGGGACAGGGAAACTCACCCCTCCACTTT.

V and J are TRBV7-2 and TRBJ1-5; D unresolved. In germline, CDR1 is SGHTA, CDR2 FQGNSA. The CDR3 contains 17 residues. V lost 2 bases to trimming and J lost 0 bases, with 14 bases between them. The CDR3 DNA follows: TGTGCCAGCAGCTTATTTGCGGCAATGAATAGCAATCAGCCCCAGCATTTT. Translating gives CASSLFAAMNSNQPQHF. Full variable domain (missing parts from reference TRBV7-2 and TRBJ1-5): GAGVSQSPSNKVTEKGKDVELRCDPISGHTALYWYRQSLGQGLEFLIYFQGNSAPDKSGLPSDRFSAERTGGSVSTLTIQRTQQEDSAVYLCASSLFAAMNSNQPQHFGDGTRLSIL.

This clonotype was counted many times. This CDR3 is CASRPEGSSSGANVLTF. The DNA of the CDR3 is TGTGCCAGCCGTCCCGAGGGGAGCAGCTCTGGGGCCAACGTCCTGACTTTC. The chain uses TRBV28 and TRBJ2-6, with D tentatively TRBD1 or TRBD2 (5 bases each). Germline V gives CDR1 MDHEN, CDR2 SYDVKM. This CDR3 is built from 17 residues. Trimming pared 8 bases from V and 0 bases from J, leaving 17 bases between.

The chain uses TRBV7-3 and TRBJ2-2, with D perhaps TRBD1 (5 bases). Trimming stripped 2 bases from V and 4 bases from J, with 8 bases between. The CDR3 is 14 amino acids. Looked up from germline, CDR1 is SGHTA and CDR2 is FQGTGA. The CDR3 is CASSLGALTGELFF. The DNA for the CDR3 is TGTGCCAGCAGCTTAGGGGCCCTCACCGGGGAGCTGTTTTTT.

This chain connects TRBV28 to TRBJ2-7; D gene ambiguous. The CDR3 is 11 residues long. CDR1 is MDHEN, CDR2 SYDVKM, per germline. V was pared by 4 bases and J by 4 bases, with 5 bases between. The CDR3 spells CASSYEYEQYF. The CDR3 region has the DNA TGTGCCAGCAGTTACGAATACGAGCAGTACTTC.

This clonotype has a count of ten or more. V gene TRBV30 combines with J gene TRBJ2-7, with D unclear. The CDR3 extends over 15 amino acids. Looked up from germline, CDR1 is GTSNPN and CDR2 is SVGIG (reference sequence). Deletions cut 1 base from V and 5 bases from J, with 18 bases between. DNA for the CDR3: TGTGCCTGGAGTGCTCCTAGGTTGGGAAAGGACGAGCAGTACTTC. It translates to CAWSAPRLGKDEQYF.

The chain combines TRBV7-8 with TRBJ2-1; D is possibly TRBD2 (6 bases). CDR1 is SGHVS, CDR2 FQNEAQ, per germline. The CDR3 has 11 residues. The V end was cut by 3 bases, the J end by 9 bases, with 6 bases between. CDR3 sequence (DNA): TGTGCCAGCAGCTTCGGGGGTGAGCAGTTCTTC. It codes for CASSFGGEQFF.

This sequence joins TRBV7-3 and TRBJ2-7, with TRBD1 matching 8 bases. Per germline, CDR1 SGHTA and CDR2 FQGTGA. The CDR3 has 16 residues. Trimming removed 5 bases from V and 5 bases from J; junction bases left unmatched: 14. DNA for the CDR3: TGTGCCAGCAGCCCCACCCGGACAGGGACTCGGAACGAGCAGTACTTC. Protein product: CASSPTRTGTRNEQYF.

The table lists this clonotype with a few counts. The rearrangement uses TRBV27 and TRBJ2-2, with D possibly being TRBD2 (5 bases). Germline V gene sequence: CDR1 MNHEY, CDR2 SMNVEV (reference sequence). With 0 bases removed from V and 5 bases from J, the gap between germline ends came to 7 bases. The CDR3 extends over 14 amino acids. CDR3 residues: CASSLSEVTGELFF. The CDR3 nucleotides read TGTGCCAGCAGTTTATCGGAGGTGACCGGGGAGCTGTTTTTT.

The chain links TRBV20-1 to TRBJ1-1; TRBD1 matches at 7 bases. CDR3 size: 12 residues. Germline V CDR1 and CDR2: DFQATT, SNEGSKA (reference sequence). Trimming took 6 bases from V and 2 from J; bases not matched to a gene: 3. The CDR3, as DNA: TGCAGTGCAAACAGGGGAAACACTGAAGCTTTCTTT. Its translation: CSANRGNTEAFF.

This clonotype was seen many times. The rearrangement joins TRBV7-2 to TRBJ1-4; no clear D. With 5 bases removed from V and 0 bases from J, the gap between germline ends came to 10 bases. Germline V gene lookup returns CDR1 SGHTA and CDR2 FQGNSA. CDR3 length: 15 amino acids. CDR3: CASSRLASTNEKLFF. The CDR3 bases are TGTGCCAGCAGCCGCCTGGCATCAACTAATGAAAAACTGTTTTTT.

This clonotype was seen at least ten times. The chain combines TRBV27 with TRBJ1-1, with D unclear. This CDR3 has 13 amino acids. CDR1 is MNHEY and CDR2 is SMNVEV in the germline V gene (reference sequence). V lost 8 bases to trimming and J lost 1 base, with 11 bases between them. This chain's CDR3 is CASAERTNTEAFF. The DNA for the CDR3 is TGTGCCAGCGCGGAGCGGACGAACACTGAAGCTTTCTTT.

This clonotype was seen a handful of times. The chain employs TRBV28 and TRBJ2-3, with 8 bases that match TRBD2. This CDR3 spans 13 amino acids. The junction had 4 bases not matched to a gene; V was cut back by 5 bases and J by 6 bases. CDR1 and CDR2 from the germline V gene are MDHEN and SYDVKM. CDR3 protein: CASSPTSADTQYF. The CDR3 DNA reads as TGTGCCAGCAGTCCGACTAGCGCGGATACGCAGTATTTT.

This clonotype came up many times. The chain employs TRBV18 and TRBJ1-2; possibly TRBD1 for D (6 bases). Germline V gene lookup returns CDR1 KGHSH and CDR2 LQKENI. Deletions cut 5 bases from V and 6 bases from J, with 10 bases between. CDR3 length: 12 residues. CDR3 DNA sequence: TGTGCCAGCTCATCGTCAGGGGATGGCTACACCTTC. Translated, it gives CASSSSGDGYTF.